This T cell receptor beta chain was captured in a study of OX40 agonist ivuxolimab in advanced cancers. Per the germline V gene, CDR1 is SNHLY and CDR2 is FYNNEI. Trimming stripped 8 bases from V and 3 bases from J, with 8 bases between. CDR3 length equals 11 residues. Produced via immunoSEQ multiplex PCR; TCRdb's table is partial and in-frame only. The table has some 64,000 clones, about nine tenths seen once; the top ten hold more than 20%. This sequence joins TRBV2 and TRBJ2-7; no firm D call. The sequence came from an adult with an advanced solid tumor such as melanoma, head and neck, liver or kidney cancer. The material sequenced was CD4+ or CD8+ T cells sorted from blood, taken in a trial of the OX40 agonist ivuxolimab. In nucleotides, the CDR3 is TGTGCCAGCGTAGGTGACTACGAGCAGTACTTC. It codes for CASVGDYEQYF.